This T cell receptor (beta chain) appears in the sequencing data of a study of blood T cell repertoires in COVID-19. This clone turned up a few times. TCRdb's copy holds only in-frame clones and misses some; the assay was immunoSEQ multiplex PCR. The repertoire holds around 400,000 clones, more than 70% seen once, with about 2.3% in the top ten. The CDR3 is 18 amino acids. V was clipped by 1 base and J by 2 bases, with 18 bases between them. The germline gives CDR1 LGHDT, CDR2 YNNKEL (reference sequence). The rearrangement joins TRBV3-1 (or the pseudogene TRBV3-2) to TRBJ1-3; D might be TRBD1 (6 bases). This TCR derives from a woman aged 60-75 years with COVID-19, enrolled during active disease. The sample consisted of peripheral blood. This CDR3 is CASSQGDTSRVTGNTIYF. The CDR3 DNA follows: TGTGCCAGCAGCCAAGGGGACACCTCAAGGGTAACTGGAAACACCATATATTTT.